This entry features one TCR beta chain sequence. What it binds is not known. Produced via immunoSEQ multiplex PCR; TCRdb's table is partial and in-frame only. The sample records 75,000 to 100,000 clones, 85% to 90% being singletons. This entry belongs to a study of T cell responses to AZD1222 COVID-19 vaccine. Background on the study: Recipients boosted at about 4 weeks or about 12 weeks are pooled.

Trimming removed 0 bases at V and 7 bases at J, with 12 bases between. This CDR3 spans 14 amino acids. Per germline, CDR1 SGHTA and CDR2 FQGNSA. Study results and limitations: There were mostly white British donors and more females than males, and clonal diversity was possibly underestimated. Spike regions recognized by vaccine-associated CD4 TCRs spanned the protein, led by 160-218 and 743-854. Only a handful of people who got AZD1222 tested seropositive at baseline.

The TCR sequence derives from an adult in good health. The rearrangement uses TRBV7-2 and TRBJ1-2; D not resolved. This material consisted of peripheral blood, taken on day 0 of AZD1222 vaccination. CDR3: CASSLAASQAGYTF. As DNA, the CDR3 is TGTGCCAGCAGCTTAGCGGCCAGTCAGGCTGGCTACACCTTC.